One and the same sample provided the 28 T cell receptor beta chains below, sequenced in a study of T cell responses to AZD1222 COVID-19 vaccine (dated by TCRdb to about 2021). Per the publication, the time point label means: baseline before first vaccination. Libraries were made using the immunoSEQ multiplex PCR assay. Sourced from immuneACCESS, this table was stored by TCRdb with only in-frame sequences that have V and J called. A share of the clones is absent; for the studies checked, an unresolved V gene accounts for under half, and the remainder has no known explanation. The sample profile shows 96,000 or so clones; roughly nine tenths of them were found once. 1.6% of the sample belongs to the ten largest clones. Sequenced material: peripheral blood, taken on day 0 of AZD1222 vaccination. These receptors were obtained from an adult in good health.

This clone was recorded once. V gene TRBV2 combines with J gene TRBJ1-3, with a tentative D call TRBD1 (5 bases). In germline, CDR1 is SNHLY, CDR2 FYNNEI. The CDR3 consists of 14 residues. The V and J ends lost 8 bases and 0 bases respectively, with 11 bases between them. The CDR3 bases are TGTGCCAGCTCCGGGACTCTCTCTGGAAACACCATATATTTT. Translating gives CASSGTLSGNTIYF. Combining the CDR3 with reference TRBV2 and TRBJ1-3 gives the whole variable domain EPEVTQTPSHQVTQMGQEVILRCVPISNHLYFYWYRQILGQKVEFLVSFYNNEISEKSEIFDDQFSVERPDGSNFTLKIRSTKLEDSAMYFCASSGTLSGNTIYFGEGSWLTVV.

In nucleotides, the CDR3 is TGTGCCAGCACCGCTGGGGGGGGCTGGTCCGGGGCCAACGTCCTGACTTTC. Translating it yields CASTAGGGWSGANVLTF. This rearrangement joins TRBV9 to TRBJ2-6; possibly TRBD2 for D (7 bases). Trimming pared 6 bases from V and 4 bases from J, leaving 20 bases between. This CDR3 is 17 amino acids long. Germline lookup yields CDR1 SGDLS and CDR2 YYNGEE.

The rearrangement uses TRBV9 and TRBJ2-1; 7 bases are a match to TRBD1. V was pared by 2 bases and J by 7 bases, with 9 bases of the junction left unmatched. CDR1 and CDR2 (germline): SGDLS, YYNGEE. The CDR3 is made up of 15 amino acids. CDR3 protein: CASSVDGQVGNEQFF. The CDR3 DNA reads TGTGCCAGCAGCGTCGACGGACAGGTCGGGAATGAGCAGTTCTTC.

The J gene is TRBJ1-1, the V gene TRBV7-3; D is unresolved. CDR1 and CDR2 from the germline V gene are SGHTA and FQGTGA. There are 13 residues in the CDR3. The V end lost 5 bases, the J end lost 7 bases, and 14 bases lay between the germline ends. The CDR3 bases are TGTGCCAGCAGCCCCGAGGGCGGCCGTGAAGCTTTCTTT. It yields the protein CASSPEGGREAFF.

The chain employs TRBV28 and TRBJ2-5, with D hard to call. The CDR3 covers 14 residues. Germline CDR1 reads MDHEN; CDR2 reads SYDVKM. V shed 5 bases and J shed 8 bases, with 18 bases lying between them. CDR3 protein: CASSPPGQAKTQYF. The CDR3 coding sequence is TGTGCCAGCAGTCCTCCCGGTCAGGCAAAAACCCAGTACTTC.

This sequence joins TRBV27 and TRBJ1-6; no reliable D call. This CDR3 region has 13 residues. The germline V gene has CDR1 MNHEY and CDR2 SMNVEV (reference sequence). V shed 6 bases and J shed 14 bases, with 17 bases lying between them. The CDR3 here is CASSLSQRESLHF. DNA for the CDR3: TGTGCCAGCAGCCTATCGCAAAGGGAGTCCCTCCACTTT.

This clone was seen only once. J is TRBJ1-1 and V is TRBV4-3; no clear D. The germline CDR1 and CDR2 sequences are LGHNA and YSLEER. The CDR3 is 14 residues long. Trimming left V 4 bases short and J 1 base short, with 10 bases between. DNA for the CDR3: TGCGCCAGCAGCCGCCAGATCCGGAACACTGAAGCTTTCTTT. Translated, it gives CASSRQIRNTEAFF.

The chain is built from TRBV18 and TRBJ1-2, with a tentative D call TRBD1 (5 bases). Germline V gene data show CDR1 as KGHSH and CDR2 as LQKENI. Trimming shortened V by 3 bases and J by 3 bases, and 8 bases separated the two germline ends. The CDR3 runs to 13 residues. The chain's CDR3 is CASSPRDHYGYTF. The CDR3 nucleotides are TGTGCCAGCTCACCCAGGGACCACTATGGCTACACCTTC.

J is TRBJ2-6 and V is TRBV6-1; a weak D match, TRBD1 (6 bases). V gave up 2 bases and J gave up 0 bases, with 20 bases separating them. Germline lookup yields CDR1 MNHNS and CDR2 SASEGT. The length of the CDR3 is 20 residues. The CDR3 sequence is CASSEMKPLDRPSGANVLTF. CDR3 in DNA: TGTGCCAGCAGTGAAATGAAGCCTCTAGACAGGCCCTCTGGGGCCAACGTCCTGACTTTC.

The rearrangement joins TRBV14 to TRBJ1-2; D may be TRBD1 (6 bases). The length of the CDR3 is 15 residues. CDR1 and CDR2 (germline): SGHDN, FVKESK. V was pared by 2 bases and J by 4 bases, with 14 bases between. The CDR3 reads CASSQNEGDIYGYTF. Here the CDR3 DNA reads TGTGCCAGCAGCCAAAATGAGGGGGACATCTATGGCTACACCTTC.

This rearrangement joins TRBV5-1 to TRBJ2-7; 12 bases are a match to TRBD1. V lost 7 bases and J lost 4; bases outside the gene matches: 6. The CDR3 has 14 residues. CDR1 is SGHRS, CDR2 YFSETQ, per germline. The CDR3 region has the DNA TGCGCCAGCGGCGGGACAGGGGGCGTTTACGAGCAGTACTTC. This encodes CASGGTGGVYEQYF.

This clone has a single count. This chain uses TRBV10-3 with TRBJ1-5; perhaps TRBD1 as D (6 bases). The CDR3 totals 15 residues. Germline-derived CDR1 and CDR2 are ENHRY and SYGVKD. Trimming stripped 3 bases from V and 5 bases from J, with 14 bases between. DNA of the CDR3: TGTGCCATCAGTGACGGGCAGGGGACTGATCAGCCCCAGCATTTT. This encodes CAISDGQGTDQPQHF.

V and J are TRBV5-6 and TRBJ2-3; TRBD1 agrees at 7 bases. J was trimmed by 6 bases and V by 0 bases; bases with no gene match: 1. Germline assignment: CDR1 SGHDT and CDR2 YYEEEE. There are 13 residues in the CDR3. The CDR3 region has the DNA TGTGCCAGCAGCTTGGAGGACAGGGATACGCAGTATTTT. It translates to CASSLEDRDTQYF. Looking up the rest from reference TRBV5-6 and TRBJ2-3 gives the full variable domain: DAGVTQSPTHLIKTRGQQVTLRCSPKSGHDTVSWYQQALGQGPQFIFQYYEEEERQRGNFPDRFSGHQFPNYSSELNVNALLLGDSALYLCASSLEDRDTQYFGPGTRLTVL.

The CDR3 sequence is CASSYSTEGLYGYTF. In nucleotides, the CDR3 is TGTGCCAGCAGTTACTCGACGGAGGGTCTTTATGGCTACACCTTC. V usage is TRBV6-2 or TRBV6-3 and J usage is TRBJ1-2; D is undetermined. The CDR3 contains 15 residues. Trimming removed 0 bases at V and 5 bases at J, with 13 bases between. Germline CDR1 is MNHEY and CDR2 is SVGEGT.

The chain combines TRBV7-2 with TRBJ1-5; TRBD1 might be the D (5 bases). The germline V gene encodes CDR1 SGHTA and CDR2 FQGNSA. The CDR3 runs 16 residues. The germline V and J ends were trimmed by 2 bases and 0 bases, with 11 bases remaining between them. The CDR3 nucleotides are TGTGCCAGCAGCTTACTCGGGGGTTATAGCAATCAGCCCCAGCATTTT. Translating it yields CASSLLGGYSNQPQHF. The full variable domain, rest sourced from reference TRBV7-2 and TRBJ1-5, is GAGVSQSPSNKVTEKGKDVELRCDPISGHTALYWYRQSLGQGLEFLIYFQGNSAPDKSGLPSDRFSAERTGGSVSTLTIQRTQQEDSAVYLCASSLLGGYSNQPQHFGDGTRLSIL.

This chain connects TRBV30 to TRBJ2-5; the D gene is possibly TRBD2 (5 bases). V was trimmed by 1 base and J by 4 bases, leaving 7 bases between them. CDR3 size: 12 residues. Germline V CDR1 and CDR2: GTSNPN, SVGIG (reference sequence). The CDR3 is CAWSAAGETQYF. The CDR3 nucleotides read TGTGCCTGGAGTGCGGCGGGAGAGACCCAGTACTTC. Full variable domain (missing parts from reference TRBV30 and TRBJ2-5): SQTIHQWPATLVQPVGSPLSLECTVEGTSNPNLYWYRQAAGRGLQLLFYSVGIGQISSEVPQNLSASRPQDRQFILSSKKLLLSDSGFYLCAWSAAGETQYFGPGTRLLVL.

The CDR3 DNA reads TGTGCCAGCAGCGTTGGCGGGGGGGCGAACAATGAGCAGTTCTTC. This gives the protein CASSVGGGANNEQFF. The V gene is TRBV9, the J gene TRBJ2-1; 9 bases match TRBD2. With 2 bases clipped from V and 5 bases from J, the junction kept 5 bases outside the gene matches. The CDR3 has 15 residues. CDR1 is SGDLS and CDR2 is YYNGEE in the germline V gene.

The rearrangement joins TRBV29-1 to TRBJ1-1; unclear D gene. The CDR3 has 13 residues. Germline V gene data show CDR1 as SQVTM and CDR2 as ANQGSEA. Deletions cut 4 bases from V and 1 base from J, with 10 bases between. The CDR3 loop reads CSVVPAGNTEAFF. The CDR3 coding sequence is TGCAGCGTTGTCCCGGCCGGGAACACTGAAGCTTTCTTT.

The count of this clone is one. The chain combines TRBV30 with TRBJ1-3; D is uncertain. In germline, CDR1 is GTSNPN, CDR2 SVGIG (reference sequence). V was cut by 0 bases and J by 5 bases, with 5 bases left in between. The CDR3 is 12 residues long. CDR3 region: CAWSVGRNTIYF. The CDR3 bases are TGTGCCTGGAGTGTAGGGAGAAACACCATATATTTT.

This chain connects TRBV12-3 or TRBV12-4 to TRBJ1-5; D call uncertain. V gave up 4 bases and J gave up 7 bases, with 8 bases separating them. This CDR3 is 12 amino acids long. CDR3 amino acids: CASSSQRQPQHF. As DNA, the CDR3 is TGTGCCAGCAGTTCCCAAAGACAGCCCCAGCATTTT.

V and J are TRBV7-2 and TRBJ1-2; 9 bases are a match to TRBD1. There are 15 residues in the CDR3. The junction had 6 bases not matched to a gene; V was cut back by 0 bases and J by 7 bases. Germline loops: CDR1 SGHTA, CDR2 FQGNSA. CDR3 nucleotide sequence: TGTGCCAGCAGCTTAGCGCAGGACAGGGGAGGTGGCTACACCTTC. It codes for CASSLAQDRGGGYTF.

The chain joins TRBV30 to TRBJ1-5; D perhaps matches TRBD1 (6 bases). CDR1 is GTSNPN, CDR2 SVGIG, per germline (reference sequence). CDR3 length equals 14 residues. V lost 0 bases and J 3 bases, leaving 9 bases between the germline ends. The CDR3 bases are TGTGCCTGGAGTGTACAGGGCCCCAATCAGCCCCAGCATTTT. It encodes CAWSVQGPNQPQHF.

The chain joins TRBV7-8 to TRBJ2-1, with 11 bases matching TRBD2. The germline gives CDR1 SGHVS, CDR2 FQNEAQ. This CDR3 is built from 19 residues. V shed 1 base and J 1 base; nucleotides not matched to a gene: 9. This CDR3 is CASSLGTSGGHKSYNEQFF. The CDR3 nucleotides are TGTGCCAGCAGCTTAGGAACTAGCGGGGGCCACAAGTCCTACAATGAGCAGTTCTTC.

This chain connects TRBV30 to TRBJ1-6; tentatively, D is TRBD1 (6 bases). Trimming removed 4 bases at V and 6 bases at J, with 13 bases between. Germline loops: CDR1 GTSNPN, CDR2 SVGIG (reference sequence). This CDR3 has 14 residues. In DNA form, the CDR3 reads TGTGCCTGGACGTGGGGGGCGCCTAATTCACCCCTCCACTTT. Translating it yields CAWTWGAPNSPLHF.

The chain uses TRBV2 and TRBJ1-2; TRBD1 might be the D (5 bases). Deletions cut 6 bases from V and 13 bases from J, with 21 bases between. The CDR3 contains 13 residues. From germline, CDR1 is SNHLY and CDR2 FYNNEI. The CDR3 nucleotides read TGTGCCAGCAGCCCTAGGGGCTCAGAAGCTGGCACCTTC. This encodes CASSPRGSEAGTF.

The chain uses TRBV5-1 and TRBJ1-2; the match to TRBD1 covers 7 bases. CDR1 is SGHRS and CDR2 is YFSETQ in the germline V gene. The CDR3 has 12 amino acids. V lost 4 bases, J lost 6 bases, and 3 bases stayed unmatched. The CDR3 DNA reads as TGCGCCAGCAGCCTGGGACAGCATGGCTACACCTTC. It specifies CASSLGQHGYTF.

The V call is TRBV2, the J call TRBJ1-5; D is undetermined. The CDR3 runs to 14 residues. Germline CDR1 reads SNHLY; CDR2 reads FYNNEI. V was cut by 7 bases and J by 6 bases, with 16 bases left in between. CDR3: CASTPLGSGQPQHF. The CDR3, as DNA: TGTGCCAGCACCCCTTTAGGGTCCGGTCAGCCCCAGCATTTT.

The chain combines TRBV9 with TRBJ2-2; D is possibly TRBD1 (6 bases). The V end lost 2 bases, the J end lost 2 bases, and 16 bases lay between the germline ends. The CDR3 is made up of 17 amino acids. CDR1 is SGDLS, CDR2 YYNGEE, per germline. In DNA form, the CDR3 reads TGTGCCAGCAGCGTTAAACCCGGGACATTCAACACCGGGGAGCTGTTTTTT. It yields the protein CASSVKPGTFNTGELFF.